This is a list of T cell receptor beta chains from one sample in a study of T cell changes during pregnancy in multiple sclerosis. Sequencing was performed with immunoSEQ multiplex PCR; in TCRdb, only in-frame clones are kept and a portion is missing. The table includes about 49,000 clones, around 93% detected once. The sequencing here drew on CD8+ T cells from peripheral blood mononuclear cells, taken in the first trimester of pregnancy. Source of these receptors: a female donor with multiple sclerosis, enrolled in a pregnancy study. Both conserved end residues are part of each CDR3. The D gene is left open where the match is weak. For some rows the clone size is stated as once, few or many, or as a class when expanded; others skip it.

size,V,D,J,DNA,CDR3
.,TRBV27,TRBD1,TRBJ2-7,TGTGCCAGCAGTTTGACAGGGGCCTACGAGCAGTACTTC,CASSLTGAYEQYF
.,TRBV27,.,TRBJ2-7,TGTGCCAGCAGTTTACGGGGTTCAACAAGCGAGCAGTACTTC,CASSLRGSTSEQYF
.,TRBV2,TRBD2,TRBJ2-7,TGTGCCAGCATCGGGGGGTCTCGGGAGCAGTACTTC,CASIGGSREQYF
.,TRBV7-9,TRBD2,TRBJ2-7,TGTGCCAGCAGCACGGCGGGGGGCTGGGGCTCCTACGAGCAGTACTTC,CASSTAGGWGSYEQYF
.,TRBV27,TRBD2,TRBJ2-1,TGTGCCAGCAGGGTTGGCGGGAGCCCCCCCTACAATGAGCAGTTCTTC,CASRVGGSPPYNEQFF
.,TRBV27,TRBD1,TRBJ1-1,TGTGCCAGCAGTTGGACAGGGGCGGGTACTGAAGCTTTCTTT,CASSWTGAGTEAFF
once,TRBV7-6,.,TRBJ1-1,TGTGCCAGCAGCTTAAACAGGCTCGCGAACACTGAAGCTTTCTTT,CASSLNRLANTEAFF
.,TRBV5-5,.,TRBJ2-7,TGTGCCAGCAGCCCTACCATCGGGTACGAGCAGTACTTC,CASSPTIGYEQYF
.,TRBV10-1,.,TRBJ2-7,TGCGCCAGCAGTGAGGGCAGGGCCTACGAGCAGTACTTC,CASSEGRAYEQYF
.,TRBV25-1,.,TRBJ2-7,TGTGCCAGCAGTGAAGGGCCCACCTACGAGCAGTACTTC,CASSEGPTYEQYF
once,TRBV9,.,TRBJ2-1,TGTGCCAGCAGCGTAGGGGGATCGGGAAATGAGCAGTTCTTC,CASSVGGSGNEQFF
.,TRBV19,TRBD1,TRBJ1-2,TGTGCCACCGGGGACAGGGATCGGAGGATCTATGGCTACACCTTC,CATGDRDRRIYGYTF
.,TRBV9,TRBD2,TRBJ2-3,TGTGCCAGCAGAGAGACTAGCGCAGATACGCAGTATTTT,CASRETSADTQYF
.,TRBV19,.,TRBJ1-1,TGTGCCAGTAGTATAGGGGGGGGGAACACTGAAGCTTTCTTT,CASSIGGGNTEAFF
.,TRBV19,.,TRBJ2-4,TGTGCCAGTAGTATGTGGGCCCACGGTTCCAAAAACATTCAGTACTTC,CASSMWAHGSKNIQYF
.,TRBV19,.,TRBJ1-1,TGTGCCAGTAGTGCCGGACTAAACACTGAAGCTTTCTTT,CASSAGLNTEAFF
.,TRBV28,TRBD2,TRBJ2-3,TGTGCCAGCAGCCTGGGACTAGCGGGAGGGGCATTAGGGGATACGCAGTATTTT,CASSLGLAGGALGDTQYF
.,TRBV27,.,TRBJ1-4,TGTGCCAGCAGTCAGGGTGAAAAACTGTTTTTT,CASSQGEKLFF
.,TRBV6-1,.,TRBJ2-5,TGTGCCAGCAGTGAATTGCAGGGCCTAAAAGAGACCCAGTACTTC,CASSELQGLKETQYF
.,TRBV18,TRBD1,TRBJ1-1,TGTGCCAGCTCATCACGACCACAGGGGCTGGGGGCGGACACTGAAGCTTTCTTT,CASSSRPQGLGADTEAFF
.,TRBV9,.,TRBJ2-5,TGTGCCAGCAGCGGAGGGGGGGTCGGGGAGACCCAGTACTTC,CASSGGGVGETQYF
.,TRBV30,TRBD1,TRBJ1-5,TGTGCCTGGAGTTACAGGGGCGGCAATCAGCCCCAGCATTTT,CAWSYRGGNQPQHF
.,TRBV5-6,.,TRBJ1-1,TGTGCCAGCAGCTTGATTAGGGACAAGAACACTGAAGCTTTCTTT,CASSLIRDKNTEAFF
.,TRBV9,.,TRBJ2-5,TGTGCCAGCAGCGTAGTGTCAGGGTCAGGAGAGACCCAGTACTTC,CASSVVSGSGETQYF
.,TRBV9,.,TRBJ1-1,TGTGCCAGCACCCAATTCGAGAGGAACACTGAAGCTTTCTTT,CASTQFERNTEAFF
.,TRBV9,TRBD1,TRBJ1-2,TGTGCCAGCAGCGTAGAGGGACAGGGGGATGTAAGTGGCTACACCTTC,CASSVEGQGDVSGYTF
.,TRBV15,.,TRBJ2-1,TGTGCCACCAGCACCCCACCGCAGGGGATAACCAATGAGCAGTTCTTC,CATSTPPQGITNEQFF
.,TRBV29-1,.,TRBJ2-1,TGCAGCGTTGAAGTTGGGGGCACTATCAGGGTCAATGAGCAGTTCTTC,CSVEVGGTIRVNEQFF
.,TRBV19,.,TRBJ2-1,TGTGCCAGTAGTATCCCCCCTCCTAGTTTAGCTACCTACAATGAGCAGTTCTTC,CASSIPPPSLATYNEQFF
.,TRBV27,.,TRBJ2-3,TGTGCCAGCAGTTCCACTAGCACAGATACGCAGTATTTT,CASSSTSTDTQYF
once,TRBV19,TRBD1,TRBJ2-5,TGTGCCAGTAGTACGTCGACAGGGAGCTGGGGGACCCAGTACTTC,CASSTSTGSWGTQYF
.,TRBV9,TRBD2,TRBJ2-7,TGTGCCAGCAGCCTCGTGGGGAGGGATGTCGACGAGCAGTACTTC,CASSLVGRDVDEQYF
.,TRBV2,.,TRBJ2-7,TGTGCCAGCTCAGGCTACGAGCAGTACTTC,CASSGYEQYF
once,TRBV11-2,.,TRBJ2-7,TGTGCCAGCAGCTTAGTTACTAGCTCCTACGAGCAGTACTTC,CASSLVTSSYEQYF
.,TRBV4-1,.,TRBJ1-2,TGCGCCAGCAGCCAAGATCAGGTTGTGGCGTCTGGCTACACCTTC,CASSQDQVVASGYTF
.,TRBV7-9,.,TRBJ2-3,TGTGCCAGCAGGTCCCGGGACTCCCGCACAGATACGCAGTATTTT,CASRSRDSRTDTQYF
.,TRBV4-1,TRBD1,TRBJ1-4,TGCGCCAGCAGCCAACGAGACAGGGTTGCAACTAATGAAAAACTGTTTTTT,CASSQRDRVATNEKLFF
.,TRBV9,.,TRBJ2-7,TGTGCCAGCACCGCCGGTGACAGCGATACCTACGAGCAGTACTTC,CASTAGDSDTYEQYF
.,TRBV4-3,.,TRBJ1-3,TGCGCCAGCAGCCCCGACAGGCCCTCTGGAAACACCATATATTTT,CASSPDRPSGNTIYF
once,TRBV6-4,.,TRBJ1-5,TGTGCCAGCAGTGAAAGGGGCCATCAGCCCCAGCATTTT,CASSERGHQPQHF
.,TRBV2,.,TRBJ2-5,TGTGCCAGCACTCCAGGGGCCCGTGAGACCCAGTACTTC,CASTPGARETQYF
.,TRBV27,TRBD2,TRBJ2-3,TGTGCCAGCAGTGCGGGGAGGGGCACAGATACGCAGTATTTT,CASSAGRGTDTQYF
.,TRBV28,TRBD2,TRBJ2-7,TGTGCCAGCAGTTTATTTGAAGCTAGCGGGAGGGGCCCGGAATACTACGAGCAGTACTTC,CASSLFEASGRGPEYYEQYF
.,TRBV19,TRBD1,TRBJ1-2,TGTGCCAGCCTACAGGGGGGCTATGGCTACACCTTC,CASLQGGYGYTF
.,TRBV10-3,TRBD2,TRBJ2-3,TGTGCCATCAGTGACCCCGGGACTAGCGGGAGGGCAAAAGATACGCAGTATTTT,CAISDPGTSGRAKDTQYF
.,TRBV19,.,TRBJ1-3,TGTGCCACCCGAGCCTTTTCTGGAAACACCATATATTTT,CATRAFSGNTIYF
.,TRBV4-1,.,TRBJ2-3,TGCGCCAGCAGCCAAGTAGAGCGGCTCACAGATACGCAGTATTTT,CASSQVERLTDTQYF